Listed below are T cell receptor beta chains from one sample, sequenced in a study of blood T cell repertoires in COVID-19. Some clones are missing from TCRdb's copy, which holds only in-frame ones; the method was immunoSEQ multiplex PCR. The data show about 35,000 clones, 80% to 90% seen once. The sequencing sample was made of peripheral blood. The receptors originated from a human donor in a cohort sampled during active COVID-19. Both conserved end residues are part of each CDR3. D genes are given only for firm matches. Rows give clone size only sometimes, using once, few, many, or a class for an expanded clone.

clone_size,v_call,d_call,j_call,cdr3_nt,cdr3_aa
.,TRBV7-9,TRBD1,TRBJ1-2,TGTGCCAGCAGCTCTTACGCCGGGACAGGGGATGGCTACACCTTC,CASSSYAGTGDGYTF
.,TRBV5-1,.,TRBJ1-5,TGCGCCAGCAGCTTGGAGGGTGGGGCTGGGCAGCCCCAGCATTTT,CASSLEGGAGQPQHF
.,TRBV19,TRBD1,TRBJ2-7,TGTGCCAGTAGTGCCAGGACAGGGGACTCCTACGAGCAGTACTTC,CASSARTGDSYEQYF
.,TRBV7-9,TRBD1,TRBJ2-3,TGTGCCAGCAGCGAAACAGGGGGTTTAAGCACAGATACGCAGTATTTT,CASSETGGLSTDTQYF
.,TRBV6-2/TRBV6-3,TRBD1,TRBJ1-1,TGTGCCAGCAGTTACGCTTCTACAGGGGGTAGACACACTGAAGCTTTCTTT,CASSYASTGGRHTEAFF
.,TRBV6-6,TRBD1,TRBJ1-3,TGTGCCAGCAGTTCGGGAGGGGGCTACTCTGGAAACACCATATATTTT,CASSSGGGYSGNTIYF
.,TRBV20-1,TRBD1,TRBJ1-2,TGCAGTGCTAGTCCCGGGACAGGGAATTCTGGCTACACCTTC,CSASPGTGNSGYTF
.,TRBV7-9,.,TRBJ1-1,TGTGCCAGCAGCGCCAGGGGCTTTAAGAACACTGAAGCTTTCTTT,CASSARGFKNTEAFF
few,TRBV6-2/TRBV6-3,TRBD1,TRBJ1-5,TGTGCCAGCAGTTATGACAGGGGCCGCGGGAATCAGCCCCAGCATTTT,CASSYDRGRGNQPQHF
.,TRBV7-2,.,TRBJ2-7,TGTGCCAGCAGCTTAGTCCAGGGATCTTACGAGCAGTACTTC,CASSLVQGSYEQYF
.,TRBV28,TRBD1,TRBJ2-7,TGTGCCAGCAGCAGACAGGGACCCTACGAGCAGTACTTC,CASSRQGPYEQYF
.,TRBV21-1,.,TRBJ2-7,TGTGCCAGCAGCAAAGTGGGGACATCTCAATACGAGCAGTACTTC,CASSKVGTSQYEQYF
.,TRBV6-5,.,TRBJ1-5,TGTGCCAGCAGCCACACAGATAGCAATCAGCCCCAGCATTTT,CASSHTDSNQPQHF
.,TRBV7-2,TRBD2,TRBJ2-1,TGTGCCAGCAGCTTAGGGGCGGGGGGCTACAATGAGCAGTTCTTC,CASSLGAGGYNEQFF
.,TRBV4-2,TRBD2,TRBJ2-3,TGTGCCAGCAGCCAAGATACGGGGGGGCCAAATACGCAGTATTTT,CASSQDTGGPNTQYF
.,TRBV21-1,.,TRBJ2-7,TGTGCGAGGCTTGATACCTACGAGCAGTACTTC,CARLDTYEQYF
once,TRBV5-5,TRBD2,TRBJ2-7,TGTGCCAGCAGCTTGACTAGCGGGGGCTCCTACGAGCAGTACTTC,CASSLTSGGSYEQYF
.,TRBV6-1,.,TRBJ2-2,TGTGCCAGCAGTGATTGGCTGCAAACCGGGGAGCTGTTTTTT,CASSDWLQTGELFF
.,TRBV19,TRBD1,TRBJ1-4,TGTGCCAGTAGACCAACCTACCGGACAGGGAAAAATGAAAAACTGTTTTTT,CASRPTYRTGKNEKLFF
.,TRBV7-2,.,TRBJ2-7,TGTGCCAGCAGCTTGCAGGGGTACGAGCAGTACTTC,CASSLQGYEQYF
.,TRBV7-9,.,TRBJ2-5,TGTGCCAGCAGCTTACCGGGGTACATCCTTGAGACCCAGTACTTC,CASSLPGYILETQYF
once,TRBV28,.,TRBJ1-2,TGTGCCAGCAGTTTTGCGACCGCGGGATCCTATGGCTACACCTTC,CASSFATAGSYGYTF
.,TRBV13,TRBD1,TRBJ2-7,TGTGCCAGCAGCTCAGGGACAGGACTCTACGAGCAGTACTTC,CASSSGTGLYEQYF
.,TRBV7-2,.,TRBJ1-1,TGTGCCAGCAGCTCCTCCGGGGGGCGCACTGAAGCTTTCTTT,CASSSSGGRTEAFF
.,TRBV19,TRBD1,TRBJ2-6,TGTGCCAGTAGTACGGACAGGGCTACTGGGGCCAACGTCCTGACTTTC,CASSTDRATGANVLTF